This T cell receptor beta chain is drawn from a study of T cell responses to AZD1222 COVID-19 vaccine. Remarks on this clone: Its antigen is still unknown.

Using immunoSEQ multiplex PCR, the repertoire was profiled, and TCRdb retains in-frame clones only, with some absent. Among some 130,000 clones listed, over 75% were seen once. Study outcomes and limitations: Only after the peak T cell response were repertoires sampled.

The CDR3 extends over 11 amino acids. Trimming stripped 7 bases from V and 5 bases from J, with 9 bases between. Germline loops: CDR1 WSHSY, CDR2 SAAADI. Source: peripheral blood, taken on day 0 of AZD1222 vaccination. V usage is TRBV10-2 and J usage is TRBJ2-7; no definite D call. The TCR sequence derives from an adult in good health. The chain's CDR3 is CASKYVDEQYF. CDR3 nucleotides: TGCGCCAGCAAGTACGTCGACGAGCAGTACTTC.